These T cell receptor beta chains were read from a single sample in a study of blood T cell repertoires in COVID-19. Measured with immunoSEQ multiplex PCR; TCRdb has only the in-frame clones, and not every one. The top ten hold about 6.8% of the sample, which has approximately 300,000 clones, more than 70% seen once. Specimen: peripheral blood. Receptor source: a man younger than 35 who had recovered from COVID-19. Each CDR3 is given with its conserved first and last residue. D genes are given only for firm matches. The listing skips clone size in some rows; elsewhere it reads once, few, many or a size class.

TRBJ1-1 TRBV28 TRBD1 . CAIQPGGTEAFF TGTGCCATCCAACCAGGGGGCACTGAAGCTTTCTTT
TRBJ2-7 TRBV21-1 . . CASSTGTAADEQYF TGTGCCAGCAGCACCGGGACTGCGGCTGACGAGCAGTACTTC
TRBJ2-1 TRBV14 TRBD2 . CASSRIGTSRAYNEQFF TGTGCCAGCAGCCGTATCGGGACTAGCAGGGCCTACAATGAGCAGTTCTTC
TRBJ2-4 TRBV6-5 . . CASWTELAKNIQYF TGTGCCAGCTGGACAGAGCTAGCCAAAAACATTCAGTACTTC
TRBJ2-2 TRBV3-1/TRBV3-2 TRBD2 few CASSRPGLVHTGELFF TGTGCCAGCAGCCGACCGGGACTAGTTCACACCGGGGAGCTGTTTTTT
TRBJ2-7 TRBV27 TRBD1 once CASSSGQETYEQYF TGTGCCAGCAGTTCGGGACAGGAGACATACGAGCAGTACTTC
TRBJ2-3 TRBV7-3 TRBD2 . CASSFLGAGGSTDTQYF TGTGCCAGCAGCTTCCTTGGAGCGGGGGGGAGCACAGATACGCAGTATTTT
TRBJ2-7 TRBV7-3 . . CASSRENSYEQYF TGTGCCAGCAGCCGGGAGAACTCCTACGAGCAGTACTTC
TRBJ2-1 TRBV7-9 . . CASSLGTDPSYNEQFF TGTGCCAGCAGCTTAGGGACAGACCCCTCCTACAATGAGCAGTTCTTC
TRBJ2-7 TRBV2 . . CASTGDHSYEQYF TGTGCCAGCACCGGAGACCACTCCTACGAGCAGTACTTC
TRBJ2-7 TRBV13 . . CASSPDRLSYEQYF TGTGCCAGCAGCCCGGACCGACTATCCTACGAGCAGTACTTC
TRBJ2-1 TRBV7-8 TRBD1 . CASSAPGTGVNEQFF TGTGCCAGCAGCGCCCCCGGGACAGGGGTCAATGAGCAGTTCTTC
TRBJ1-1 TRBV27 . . CASSWYGGTEAFF TGTGCCAGCAGCTGGTACGGGGGAACTGAAGCTTTCTTT
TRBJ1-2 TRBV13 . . CASSSGVSHRF TGTGCCAGCAGCTCCGGGGTTTCACATAGATTC
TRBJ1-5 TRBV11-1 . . CASSLQVDQPQHF TGTGCCAGCAGCTTACAGGTTGACCAGCCCCAGCATTTT
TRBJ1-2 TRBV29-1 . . CSVVRSNYGYTF TGCAGCGTTGTCCGGTCTAACTATGGCTACACCTTC
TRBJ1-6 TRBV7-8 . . CASSPNGPRFSPLHF TGTGCCAGCAGCCCAAATGGGCCACGGTTTTCACCCCTCCACTTT
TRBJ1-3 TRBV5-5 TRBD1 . CASSLNPTGFGNTIYF TGTGCCAGCAGCTTGAACCCGACAGGGTTCGGAAACACCATATATTTT
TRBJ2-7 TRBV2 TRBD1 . CASSEAWTGSSYEQYF TGTGCCAGCAGTGAAGCGTGGACAGGGAGCTCCTACGAGCAGTACTTC
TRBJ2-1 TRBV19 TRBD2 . CASSTASGRYNEQFF TGTGCCAGTAGTACCGCTAGCGGGAGATACAATGAGCAGTTCTTC
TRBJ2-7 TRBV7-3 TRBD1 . CASSLNRLDRVPEQYF TGTGCCAGCAGCTTAAATAGGCTGGACAGGGTACCCGAGCAGTACTTC
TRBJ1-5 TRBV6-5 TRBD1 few CASRRGQGANQPQHF TGTGCCAGCAGACGGGGACAGGGAGCCAATCAGCCCCAGCATTTT
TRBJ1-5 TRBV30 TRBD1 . CAWSAGQASNQPQHF TGTGCCTGGAGTGCAGGACAGGCTAGCAATCAGCCCCAGCATTTT
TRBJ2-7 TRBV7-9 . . CASSLGANSYEQYF TGTGCCAGCAGCTTAGGCGCTAACTCCTACGAGCAGTACTTC
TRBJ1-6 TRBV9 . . CASSVVGEQTLHF TGTGCCAGCAGCGTAGTAGGGGAACAGACCCTCCACTTT
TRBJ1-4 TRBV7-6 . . CASSNNREIGGEKLFF TGTGCCAGCAGCAATAACAGGGAAATAGGGGGTGAAAAACTGTTTTTT
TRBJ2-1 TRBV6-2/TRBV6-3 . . CASSLGRYNEQFF TGTGCCAGCAGCCTTGGGCGATACAATGAGCAGTTCTTC
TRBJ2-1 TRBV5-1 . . CASSLDLAASYNEQFF TGCGCCAGCAGCTTGGATCTCGCGGCGTCCTACAATGAGCAGTTCTTC
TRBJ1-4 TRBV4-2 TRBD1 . CASSQHPGTGAEKLFF TGTGCCAGCAGCCAACACCCCGGGACAGGGGCTGAAAAACTGTTTTTT
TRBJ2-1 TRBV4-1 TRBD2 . CASSQFIGTSGSYEQFF TGCGCCAGCAGCCAATTCATAGGGACTAGCGGGAGCTATGAGCAGTTCTTC
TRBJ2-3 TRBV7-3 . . CASSLRASGTDTQYF TGTGCCAGCAGCTTACGCGCTAGCGGCACAGATACGCAGTATTTT
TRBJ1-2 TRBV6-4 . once CASSDSGLGGYTF TGTGCCAGCAGTGACTCGGGACTAGGGGGCTACACCTTC
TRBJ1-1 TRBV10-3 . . CAISEGGGRNTEAFF TGTGCCATCAGTGAGGGCGGGGGGCGGAACACTGAAGCTTTCTTT
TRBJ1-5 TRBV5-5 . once CASSFAGRGNQPQHF TGTGCCAGCAGCTTTGCAGGGAGGGGCAATCAGCCCCAGCATTTT
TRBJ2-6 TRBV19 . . CASSIAPGRYQSGANVLTF TGTGCCAGTAGTATTGCCCCAGGCCGCTATCAGTCTGGGGCCAACGTCCTGACTTTC
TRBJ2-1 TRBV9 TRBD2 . CASSVARGLAGGLSYNEQFF TGTGCCAGCAGCGTAGCTAGAGGACTAGCGGGGGGGCTCTCCTACAATGAGCAGTTCTTC
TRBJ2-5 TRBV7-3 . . CASSLWLKETQYF TGTGCCAGCAGCTTATGGCTCAAAGAGACCCAGTACTTC
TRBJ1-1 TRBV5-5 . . CASSYRVRTEAFF TGTGCCAGCAGCTACAGGGTAAGGACTGAAGCTTTCTTT
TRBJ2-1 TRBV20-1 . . CSASGAGSSYNEQFF TGCAGTGCTAGTGGCGCGGGGAGCTCCTACAATGAGCAGTTCTTC
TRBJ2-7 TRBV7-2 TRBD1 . CASSPTTTGVSSYEQYF TGTGCCAGCAGCCCTACAACGACAGGGGTATCGTCCTACGAGCAGTACTTC
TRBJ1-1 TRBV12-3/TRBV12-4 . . CASSRRVNTEAFF TGTGCCAGCAGCAGACGGGTGAACACTGAAGCTTTCTTT
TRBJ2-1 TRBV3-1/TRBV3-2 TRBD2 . CASSQDPSGRANDEQFF TGTGCCAGCAGCCAAGATCCGAGCGGGAGGGCCAACGATGAGCAGTTCTTC
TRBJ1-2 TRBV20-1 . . CSVSGYGYTF TGCAGTGTATCGGGATATGGCTACACCTTC
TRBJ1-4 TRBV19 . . CASSSRGFDGLFF TGTGCCAGTAGTTCTCGGGGGTTCGATGGGCTGTTTTTT
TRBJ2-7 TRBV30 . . CAWRGQLPYEQYF TGTGCCTGGAGGGGGCAACTTCCCTACGAGCAGTACTTC
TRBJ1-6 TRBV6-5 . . CASSYSGQMNSPLHF TGTGCCAGCAGTTACTCGGGGCAGATGAATTCACCCCTCCACTTT
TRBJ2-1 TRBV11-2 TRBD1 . CATQDRGDYNEQFF TGTGCCACCCAGGACAGGGGGGACTACAATGAGCAGTTCTTC
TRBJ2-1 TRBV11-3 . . CASSLGGRSSYNEQFF TGTGCCAGCAGCTTAGGGGGCAGGAGCTCCTACAATGAGCAGTTCTTC
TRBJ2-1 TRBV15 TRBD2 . CATSRDSGTYNEQFF TGTGCCACCAGCAGGGATAGCGGGACCTACAATGAGCAGTTCTTC
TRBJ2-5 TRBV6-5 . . CASNGMGAIWDF TGTGCCAGCAACGGAATGGGAGCAATTTGGGACTTC
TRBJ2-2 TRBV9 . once CASSTLGGVTGELFF TGTGCCAGCAGCACCCTAGGCGGGGTCACCGGGGAGCTGTTTTTT
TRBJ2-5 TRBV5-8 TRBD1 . CASSQRDRQETQYF TGTGCCAGCAGCCAACGGGACAGACAAGAGACCCAGTACTTC
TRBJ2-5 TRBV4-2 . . CASSQDLFGVETQYF TGTGCCAGCAGCCAAGATCTATTCGGGGTAGAGACCCAGTACTTC
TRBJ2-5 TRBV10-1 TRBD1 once CASSEDRGMETQYF TGCGCCAGCAGTGAGGACAGGGGGATGGAGACCCAGTACTTC
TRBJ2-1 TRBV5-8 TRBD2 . CASSLVGRAESYNEQFF TGTGCCAGCAGCTTGGTCGGGAGGGCCGAATCCTACAATGAGCAGTTCTTC
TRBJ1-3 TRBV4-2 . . CASSQDITRGLSGNTIYF TGTGCCAGCAGCCAAGATATCACTCGCGGGCTCTCTGGAAACACCATATATTTT
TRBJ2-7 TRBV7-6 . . CASSLGDTSYEQYF TGTGCCAGCAGCTTAGGGGACACGTCCTACGAGCAGTACTTC
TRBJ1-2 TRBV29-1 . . CSGGQEGRGYTF TGCAGCGGTGGTCAAGAGGGCCGAGGCTACACCTTC
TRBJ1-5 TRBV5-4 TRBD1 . CASSQAPTGGENQPQHF TGTGCCAGCAGCCAGGCTCCGACAGGGGGGGAAAATCAGCCCCAGCATTTT